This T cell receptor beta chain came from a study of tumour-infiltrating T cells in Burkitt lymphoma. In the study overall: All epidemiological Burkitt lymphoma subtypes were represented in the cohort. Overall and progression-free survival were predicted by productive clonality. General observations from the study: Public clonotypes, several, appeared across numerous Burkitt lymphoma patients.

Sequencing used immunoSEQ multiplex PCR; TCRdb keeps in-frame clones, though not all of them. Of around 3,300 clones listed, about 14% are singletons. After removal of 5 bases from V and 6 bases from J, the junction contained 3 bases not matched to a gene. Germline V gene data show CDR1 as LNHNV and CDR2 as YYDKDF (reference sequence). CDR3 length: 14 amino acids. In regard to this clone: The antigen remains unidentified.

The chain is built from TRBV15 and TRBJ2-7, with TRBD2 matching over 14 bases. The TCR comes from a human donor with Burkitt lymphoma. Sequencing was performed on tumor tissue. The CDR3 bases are TGTGCCACCAGCGGGGGGACTAGCGGGGGCGAGCAGTACTTC. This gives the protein CATSGGTSGGEQYF.